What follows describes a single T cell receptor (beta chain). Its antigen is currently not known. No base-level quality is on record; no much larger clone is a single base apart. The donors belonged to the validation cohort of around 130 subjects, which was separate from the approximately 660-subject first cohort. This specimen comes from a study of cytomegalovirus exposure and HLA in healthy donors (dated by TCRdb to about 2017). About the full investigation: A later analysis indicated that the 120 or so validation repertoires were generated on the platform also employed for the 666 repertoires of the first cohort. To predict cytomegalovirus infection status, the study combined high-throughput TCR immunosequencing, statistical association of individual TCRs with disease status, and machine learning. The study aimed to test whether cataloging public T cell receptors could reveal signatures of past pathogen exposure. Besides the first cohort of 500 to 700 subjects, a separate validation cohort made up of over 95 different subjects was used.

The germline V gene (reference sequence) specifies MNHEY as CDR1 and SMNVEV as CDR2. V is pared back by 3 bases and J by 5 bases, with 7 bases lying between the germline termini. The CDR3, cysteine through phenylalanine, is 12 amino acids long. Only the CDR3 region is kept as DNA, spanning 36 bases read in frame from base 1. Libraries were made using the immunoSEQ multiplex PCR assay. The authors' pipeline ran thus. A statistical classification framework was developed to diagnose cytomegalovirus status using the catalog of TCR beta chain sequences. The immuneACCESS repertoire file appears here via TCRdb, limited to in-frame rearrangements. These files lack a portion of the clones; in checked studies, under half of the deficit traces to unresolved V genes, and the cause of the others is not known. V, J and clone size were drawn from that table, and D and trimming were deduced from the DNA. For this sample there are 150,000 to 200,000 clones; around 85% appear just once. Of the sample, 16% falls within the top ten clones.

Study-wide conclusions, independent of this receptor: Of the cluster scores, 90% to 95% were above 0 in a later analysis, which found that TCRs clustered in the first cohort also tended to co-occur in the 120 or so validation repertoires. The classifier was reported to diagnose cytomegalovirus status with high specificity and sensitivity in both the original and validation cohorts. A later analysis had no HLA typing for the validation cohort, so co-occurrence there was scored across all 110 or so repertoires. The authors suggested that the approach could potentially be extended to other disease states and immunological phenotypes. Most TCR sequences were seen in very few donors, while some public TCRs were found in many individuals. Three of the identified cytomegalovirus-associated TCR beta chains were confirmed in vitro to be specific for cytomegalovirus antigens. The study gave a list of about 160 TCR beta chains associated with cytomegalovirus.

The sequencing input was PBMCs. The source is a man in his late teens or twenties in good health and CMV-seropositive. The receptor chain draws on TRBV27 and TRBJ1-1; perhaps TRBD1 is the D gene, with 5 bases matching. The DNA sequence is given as TGTGCCAGCAGTTTTAAGGGGACTGAAGCTTTCTTT. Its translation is CASSFKGTEAFF.